These 9 T cell receptor beta chains originate from one sample sequenced in a study of blood T cell repertoires in COVID-19. This table comes from immunoSEQ multiplex PCR, and its TCRdb copy is limited to in-frame clones, with some not included. There are about 140,000 clones in the sample; 88% occur only once, and 2.5% lies in the top ten. Sequencing input: peripheral blood. These receptors were taken from a human donor with COVID-19, enrolled during active disease. The donor label of this sample is uncertain.

The rearrangement joins TRBV28 to TRBJ2-7; 8 positions match TRBD1. Trimming removed 6 bases from V and 9 bases from J; junction bases left unmatched: 7. This CDR3 comprises 12 residues. CDR1 is MDHEN, CDR2 SYDVKM, per germline. CDR3 protein: CASSGQGYGQYF. In DNA, the CDR3 is TGTGCCAGCAGCGGACAGGGCTATGGGCAGTACTTC.

This chain joins TRBV7-9 and TRBJ2-7, with D maybe TRBD1 (5 bases). Germline-derived CDR1 and CDR2 are SEHNR and FQNEAQ (reference sequence). This CDR3 has 12 residues. Trimming shortened V by 2 bases and J by 3 bases, and 5 bases separated the two germline ends. In DNA, the CDR3 is TGTGCCAGCAGCTTACAGGGCTACGAGCAGTACTTC. Amino acid sequence: CASSLQGYEQYF.

CDR3: CASSQTSGGSSYNEQFF. CDR3 nucleotide sequence: TGTGCCAGCAGTCAGACTAGCGGGGGTAGCTCCTACAATGAGCAGTTCTTC. V gene TRBV6-2 or TRBV6-3 combines with J gene TRBJ2-1, with TRBD2 matching 12 bases. The ends lost 5 bases at V and 0 bases at J; junction bases unmatched: 5. Germline CDR1 reads MNHEY; CDR2 reads SVGEGT. This CDR3 is built from 17 residues.

This sequence joins TRBV2 and TRBJ1-1, with D tentatively TRBD1 (5 bases). The germline gives CDR1 SNHLY, CDR2 FYNNEI. This CDR3 region has 13 residues. Trimming cost V 5 bases and J 6 bases, with 13 bases left between them. Written as DNA, the CDR3 is TGTGCCAGCAGTAAGGCAGGGAATTCTGAAGCTTTCTTT. Protein sequence: CASSKAGNSEAFF.

The chain links TRBV19 to TRBJ1-2; no firm D call. With 3 bases removed from V and 10 bases from J, the gap between germline ends came to 12 bases. Germline CDR1 is LNHDA and CDR2 is SQIVND (reference sequence). There are 12 residues in the CDR3. The CDR3 region is CASSIQAQAYTF. In DNA, the CDR3 is TGTGCCAGTAGTATCCAGGCCCAGGCCTACACCTTC. Variable domain in full (rest from reference TRBV19 and TRBJ1-2): DGGITQSPKYLFRKEGQNVTLSCEQNLNHDAMYWYRQDPGQGLRLIYYSQIVNDFQKGDIAEGYSVSREKKESFPLTVTSAQKNPTAFYLCASSIQAQAYTFGSGTRLTVV.

This chain connects TRBV6-6 to TRBJ2-5; TRBD2 matches 8 bases. Germline V gene sequence: CDR1 MNHNY, CDR2 SVGAGI (reference sequence). CDR3 size: 14 residues. The V gene end was trimmed by 6 bases and the J gene end by 4 bases; junction bases not matched to a gene: 7. The DNA for the CDR3 is TGTGCCAGCAGCCGGGGACTAGTTGTAGAGACCCAGTACTTC. Amino acids: CASSRGLVVETQYF.

The J gene is TRBJ1-1, the V gene TRBV19; D might be TRBD1 (6 bases). The CDR3 is 15 residues long. Germline V gene data show CDR1 as LNHDA and CDR2 as SQIVND (reference sequence). Between the trimmed V and J ends, which lost 10 bases and 1 base, there was a span of 19 bases. CDR3 residues: CATRAQGFRNTEAFF. In nucleotides, the CDR3 is TGTGCCACCAGGGCCCAGGGGTTTAGGAACACTGAAGCTTTCTTT.

With regard to this clone: Other DNA sequences from this sample encode an identical CDR3 as well. This rearrangement joins TRBV5-1 to TRBJ1-1; D perhaps matches TRBD1 (6 bases). Per the germline V gene, CDR1 is SGHRS and CDR2 is YFSETQ. The CDR3 runs to 13 residues. Trimming left V 3 bases short and J 1 base short, with 7 bases between. This CDR3 is CASSSTGNTEAFF. CDR3 in DNA: TGCGCCAGCAGCTCGACAGGGAACACTGAAGCTTTCTTT.

The rearrangement links TRBV2 to TRBJ1-4; the D is unclear. The ends were cut back, 7 bases at V and 9 bases at J, with 15 bases in the middle. From germline, CDR1 is SNHLY and CDR2 FYNNEI. The CDR3 is 13 amino acids. CDR3 sequence: CASIEVGDKKLFF. The DNA for the CDR3 is TGTGCCAGCATAGAGGTCGGGGATAAAAAACTGTTTTTT.